This is a list of T cell receptor beta chains from one sample in a study of shared clonotypes between healthy human individuals. Generated by immunoSEQ multiplex PCR, the TCRdb table keeps only in-frame clones and is missing some. The sample has millions of clones, roughly 95% seen once. The sequenced sample consisted of naive CD4+ T cells sorted from blood. These receptor sequences come from a man aged 18 to 29 in good health. Each CDR3 is given with its conserved first and last residue. A D gene is named only where the DNA matches it firmly. The listing skips clone size in some rows; elsewhere it reads once, few, many or a size class.

>TRBV5-6|.|once|TRBJ2-5
TGTGCCAGCAGCAATTTCGACAGAGGGGAGACCCAGTACTTC
CASSNFDRGETQYF
>TRBV7-9|.|once|TRBJ2-5
TGTGCCAGCACCTCAACGGAGACCCAGTACTTC
CASTSTETQYF
>TRBV18|.|.|TRBJ1-6
TGTGCCAGCTCACCACTTCCAGGGTCGGATAATTCACCCCTCCACTTT
CASSPLPGSDNSPLHF
>TRBV6-6|.|.|TRBJ1-2
TGTGCCAGCAGTTACGGGACGGCCGGGGAGGGCTACACCTTC
CASSYGTAGEGYTF
>TRBV19|.|.|TRBJ2-5
TGTGCCAGTAGGGGTCTGGGGGCGGGGGAGACCCAGTACTTC
CASRGLGAGETQYF
>TRBV5-1|.|.|TRBJ2-1
TGCGCCAGCAGCTTGGGCTACTCCCCTCCTGAGCAGTTCTTC
CASSLGYSPPEQFF
>TRBV25-1|TRBD1|.|TRBJ1-3
TGTGCCAGCAGACAGGGGACTGGAAACACCATATATTTT
CASRQGTGNTIYF
>TRBV6-5|.|.|TRBJ2-3
TGTGCCAGCAGTTACGGTTCTGTGGGATCAGATACGCAGTATTTT
CASSYGSVGSDTQYF
>TRBV4-1|.|.|TRBJ2-7
TGCGCCAGCAGCCAATCAATCTCTGGGGGATTGTCCTACGAGCAGTACTTC
CASSQSISGGLSYEQYF
>TRBV4-2|.|.|TRBJ1-2
TGTGCCAGCAGCCAAGATCGAGGGCCGTTGAGTAGCTATGGCTACACCTTC
CASSQDRGPLSSYGYTF
>TRBV28|.|once|TRBJ2-1
TGTGCCAGCAGTTTACCTTTTGCGGGCCTCTCCTACAATGAGCAGTTCTTC
CASSLPFAGLSYNEQFF
>TRBV6-1|.|.|TRBJ1-1
TGTGCCAGCAGTTCAAATGACAGGTATGGGAGTGAGGCTTTCTTT
CASSSNDRYGSEAFF
>TRBV25-1|TRBD1|.|TRBJ1-6
TGTGCCAGCAGTGAAATCGGGACAGGGGTCTATAATTCACCCCTCCACTTT
CASSEIGTGVYNSPLHF
>TRBV19|.|.|TRBJ2-7
TGTGCCAGTAGTATTTTGCCGAACGGCGAGCAGTACTTC
CASSILPNGEQYF
>TRBV2|.|.|TRBJ1-6
TGTGCCAGCGGGATCTCCTATAATTCACCCCTCCACTTT
CASGISYNSPLHF
>TRBV6-6|.|once|TRBJ2-7
TGTGCCAGCAGTTACTACAGGGAAAAGTACGAGCAGTACTTC
CASSYYREKYEQYF
>TRBV27|.|once|TRBJ2-7
TGTGCCAGCAGCCTGTTCCGGGGGTCCTACGAGCAGTACTTC
CASSLFRGSYEQYF
>TRBV5-1|.|once|TRBJ1-4
TGCGCCAGCAGCCCGACCACTGGGGGTAATGAAAAACTGTTTTTT
CASSPTTGGNEKLFF
>TRBV28|.|.|TRBJ2-7
TGTGCCAGCAGTGGGGGTGGCTACGAGCAGTACTTC
CASSGGGYEQYF
>TRBV7-9|TRBD2|.|TRBJ2-5
TGTGCCAGCAGCTTGAGCGGGGGGCTTCTGGAGACCCAGTACTTC
CASSLSGGLLETQYF
>TRBV10-3|TRBD2|.|TRBJ2-1
TGTGCCATCAGTGAGAATAGCGGGAGGGACAATGAGCAGTTCTTC
CAISENSGRDNEQFF
>TRBV5-1|.|.|TRBJ2-5
TGCGCCAGCAGTCTCGGTAGGAACCAAGAGACCCAGTACTTC
CASSLGRNQETQYF
>TRBV7-9|.|once|TRBJ2-1
TGTGCCAGCAGCTCCGAGGGTGGGGGGTACAATGAGCAGTTCTTC
CASSSEGGGYNEQFF
>TRBV19|TRBD1|few|TRBJ2-3
TGTGCCAGTAGTAACGGACAGGGGATGGTAGCAGATACGCAGTATTTT
CASSNGQGMVADTQYF
>TRBV2|TRBD2|.|TRBJ2-5
TGTGCCAGCAGACCGATCTTATTAGCGGGGGTCCAAGAGACCCAGTACTTC
CASRPILLAGVQETQYF
>TRBV5-4|.|.|TRBJ1-6
TGTGCCAGCAGCTTGGGTAGGGCCACCTATAATTCACCCCTCCACTTT
CASSLGRATYNSPLHF
>TRBV30|TRBD1|.|TRBJ1-6
TGTGCCTGGAGTGTAAACAGGGGTAATTCACCCCTCCACTTT
CAWSVNRGNSPLHF
>TRBV5-3|.|.|TRBJ2-5
TGTGCCAGAAGCTGCTTCCAGTACTTC
CARSCFQYF
>TRBV6-5|.|.|TRBJ2-7
TGTGCCAGCAGTTACTCGAATGAAAACGAGCAGTACTTC
CASSYSNENEQYF
>TRBV5-6|.|.|TRBJ2-7
TGTGCCAGCAGCTTGGCAGGGCAGCAGTACTTC
CASSLAGQQYF
>TRBV30|TRBD1|.|TRBJ1-3
TGTGCCTGGAGTCAGGACAGGGAGGTTTCTGGAAACACCATATATTTT
CAWSQDREVSGNTIYF
>TRBV2|.|.|TRBJ1-4
TGTGCCAGCAGTGGGGAGTCTATTGGTGAAAAACTGTTTTTT
CASSGESIGEKLFF
>TRBV7-9|.|.|TRBJ1-2
TGTGCCAGCAGCTTAGATCTCATCGTTGGCGGCTACACCTTC
CASSLDLIVGGYTF
>TRBV6-5|.|.|TRBJ1-5
TGTGCCAGCAGTTACGAGTACAATCAGCCCCAGCATTTT
CASSYEYNQPQHF
>TRBV27|TRBD2|.|TRBJ2-7
TGTGCCAGCAGACTAGCTAGACTAGCGGGAGTTGTCTACGAGCAGTACTTC
CASRLARLAGVVYEQYF
>TRBV27|.|.|TRBJ1-5
TGTGCCAGCAGTTCGCACGACAGTCATATTAGCAATCAGCCCCAGCATTTT
CASSSHDSHISNQPQHF
>TRBV7-2|.|.|TRBJ1-2
TGTGCCAGCGCGCCCGAGGTGGGGGTCGGCTACACCTTC
CASAPEVGVGYTF